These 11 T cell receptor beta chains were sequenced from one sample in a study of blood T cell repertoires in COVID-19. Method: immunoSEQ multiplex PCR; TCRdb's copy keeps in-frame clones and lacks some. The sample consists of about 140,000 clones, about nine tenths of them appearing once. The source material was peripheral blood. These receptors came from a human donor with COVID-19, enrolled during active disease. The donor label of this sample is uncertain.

The CDR3 is CASRGPEAFF. CDR3 bases: TGTGCCAGCAGGGGGCCTGAAGCTTTCTTT. The V and J genes are TRBV12-3 or TRBV12-4 and TRBJ1-1; D perhaps matches TRBD1 (5 bases). CDR3 size: 10 residues. Trimming cost V 6 bases and J 6 bases, with 5 bases left between them.

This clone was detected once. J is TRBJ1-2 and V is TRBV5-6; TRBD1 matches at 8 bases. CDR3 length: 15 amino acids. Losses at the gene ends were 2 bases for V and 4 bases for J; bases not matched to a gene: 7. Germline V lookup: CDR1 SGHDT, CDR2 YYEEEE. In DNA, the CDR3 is TGTGCCAGCAGCTTAAGGACAGGGAGCTTCTATGGCTACACCTTC. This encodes CASSLRTGSFYGYTF.

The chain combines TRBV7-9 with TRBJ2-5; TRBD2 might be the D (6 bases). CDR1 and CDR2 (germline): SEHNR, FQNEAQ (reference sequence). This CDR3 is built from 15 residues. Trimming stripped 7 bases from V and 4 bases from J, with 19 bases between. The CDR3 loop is CASNVLARGGETQYF. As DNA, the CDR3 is TGTGCCAGCAACGTCCTAGCGAGAGGAGGAGAGACCCAGTACTTC. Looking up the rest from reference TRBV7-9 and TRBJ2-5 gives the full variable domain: DTGVSQNPRHKITKRGQNVTFRCDPISEHNRLYWYRQTLGQGPEFLTYFQNEAQLEKSRLLSDRFSAERPKGSFSTLEIQRTEQGDSAMYLCASNVLARGGETQYFGPGTRLLVL.

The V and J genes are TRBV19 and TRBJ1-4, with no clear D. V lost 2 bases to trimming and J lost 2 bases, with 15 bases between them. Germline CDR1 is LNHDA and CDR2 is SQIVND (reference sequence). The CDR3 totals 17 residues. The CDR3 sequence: CASSIQTQRGTNEKLFF. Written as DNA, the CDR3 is TGTGCCAGTAGTATACAAACCCAACGCGGCACTAATGAAAAACTGTTTTTT.

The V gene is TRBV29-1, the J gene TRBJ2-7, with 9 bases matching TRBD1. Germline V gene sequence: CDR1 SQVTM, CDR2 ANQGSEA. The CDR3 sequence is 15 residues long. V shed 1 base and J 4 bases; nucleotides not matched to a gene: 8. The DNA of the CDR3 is TGCAGCGTTGAAGGGGGACAGGGCGTTTCTTACGAGCAGTACTTC. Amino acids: CSVEGGQGVSYEQYF.

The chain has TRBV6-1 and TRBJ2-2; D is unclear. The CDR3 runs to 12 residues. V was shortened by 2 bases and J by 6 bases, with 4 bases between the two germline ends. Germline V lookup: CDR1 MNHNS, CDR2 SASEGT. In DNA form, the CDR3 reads TGTGCCAGCAGTGAAATCGCCGGGGAGCTGTTTTTT. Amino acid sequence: CASSEIAGELFF.

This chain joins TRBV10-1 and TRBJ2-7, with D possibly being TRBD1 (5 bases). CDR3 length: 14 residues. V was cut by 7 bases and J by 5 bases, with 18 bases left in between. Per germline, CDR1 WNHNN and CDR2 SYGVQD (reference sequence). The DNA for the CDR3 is TGCGCCAGCATAACAGGCGCCAGCACCCACGAGCAGTACTTC. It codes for CASITGASTHEQYF.

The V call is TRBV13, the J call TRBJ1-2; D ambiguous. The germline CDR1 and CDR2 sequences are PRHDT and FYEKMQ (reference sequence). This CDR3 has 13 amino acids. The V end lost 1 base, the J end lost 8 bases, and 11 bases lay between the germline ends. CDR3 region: CASSLDPSGGYTF. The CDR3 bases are TGTGCCAGCAGCTTAGACCCGTCGGGGGGCTACACCTTC.

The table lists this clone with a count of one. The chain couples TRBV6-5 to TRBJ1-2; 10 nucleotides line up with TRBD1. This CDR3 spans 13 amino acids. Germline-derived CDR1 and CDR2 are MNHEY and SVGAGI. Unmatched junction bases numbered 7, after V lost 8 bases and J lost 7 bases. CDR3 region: CASGTTGGFGYTF. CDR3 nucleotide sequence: TGTGCCAGCGGCACGACAGGGGGCTTTGGCTACACCTTC.

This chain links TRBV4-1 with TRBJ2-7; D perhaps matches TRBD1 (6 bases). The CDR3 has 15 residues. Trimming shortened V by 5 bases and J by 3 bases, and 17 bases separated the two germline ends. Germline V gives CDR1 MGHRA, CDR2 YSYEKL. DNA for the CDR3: TGCGCCAGCAGCAAGCGCCAGGGGTCCTACTACGAGCAGTACTTC. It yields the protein CASSKRQGSYYEQYF.

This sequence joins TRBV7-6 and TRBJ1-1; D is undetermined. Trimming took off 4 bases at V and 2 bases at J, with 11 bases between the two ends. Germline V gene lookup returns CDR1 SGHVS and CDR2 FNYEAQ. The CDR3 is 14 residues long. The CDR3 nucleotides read TGTGCCAGCAGCTCGGCAGGAATAAACACTGAAGCTTTCTTT. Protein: CASSSAGINTEAFF.